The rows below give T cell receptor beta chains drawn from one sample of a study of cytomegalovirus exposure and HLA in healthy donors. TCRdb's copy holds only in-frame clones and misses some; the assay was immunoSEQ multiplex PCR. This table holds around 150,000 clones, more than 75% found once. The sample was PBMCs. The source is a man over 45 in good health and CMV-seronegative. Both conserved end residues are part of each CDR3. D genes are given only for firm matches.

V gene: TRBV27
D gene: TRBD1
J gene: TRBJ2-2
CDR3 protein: CASSAFRTGRNTGELFF

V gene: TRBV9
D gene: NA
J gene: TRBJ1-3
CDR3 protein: CASSVATSGSGNTIYF

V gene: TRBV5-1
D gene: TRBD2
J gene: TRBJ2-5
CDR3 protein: CASSPGSGGGQETQYF

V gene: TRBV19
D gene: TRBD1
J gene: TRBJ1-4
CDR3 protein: CASSMTGLATNEKLFF

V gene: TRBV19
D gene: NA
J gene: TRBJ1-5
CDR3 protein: CASETGNSNQPQHF

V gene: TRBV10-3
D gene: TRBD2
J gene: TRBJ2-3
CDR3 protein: CAISGLAGTTDTQYF

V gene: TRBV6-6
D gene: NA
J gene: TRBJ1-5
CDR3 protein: CASSTGSPPTNQPQHF

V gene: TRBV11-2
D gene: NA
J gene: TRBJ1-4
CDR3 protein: CATTLGGLREKLFF

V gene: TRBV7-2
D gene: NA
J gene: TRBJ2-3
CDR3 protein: CASSSQGDTQYF

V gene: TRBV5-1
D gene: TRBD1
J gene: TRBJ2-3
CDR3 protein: CASSLSQGKTDTQYF